Below are 25 T cell receptor beta chains sequenced from a single sample in a study of regulatory T cells in long-lasting Graves disease. Specified time point: newly diagnosed GD, antithyroid drugs for less than 3 months. Preparation of the TCR library used RNA extracted from PBMCs. iRepertoire HTBI primers and Arm-PCR of CDR3 regions built TCR beta libraries. TCRdb redid the calling of the multiplex PCR reads with MiXCR, one entry per CDR3 protein. This table has 620,000 or so distinct CDR3 sequences, about 16% appearing once. These data also featured in a second study, about T cells in Graves' hyperthyroidism and ophthalmopathy.

The sample here was peripheral blood mononuclear cells (PBMCs), taken at new diagnosis, from a patient treated with antithyroid drugs. The receptors were gathered from a woman younger than 45 with Graves disease.

Details on this clonotype: This could be a read error, since a much larger clone is one nucleotide away. This likely comes from a read error, as the CDR3 has no conserved phenylalanine or tryptophan at its end. The V call is TRBV7-8, the J call TRBJ2-5, with 7 positions matching TRBD1. CDR3 length: 13 residues. J was trimmed by 4 bases and V by 3 bases; bases with no gene match: 2. The germline gives CDR1 SGHVS, CDR2 FQNEAQ. The CDR3 nucleotides read TGTGCCAGCAGCTTGTACAGGGGAGAGACCCAGTACCTC. Residues: CASSLYRGETQYL.

The CDR3, as DNA: TGTGCCAGCAGCGCAAGGGACAGGCTAAATCAGCCCCAGCATTTT. Protein sequence: CASSARDRLNQPQHF. This rearrangement joins TRBV5-5 to TRBJ1-5; 8 nucleotides agree with TRBD1. Germline values: CDR1 SGHKS, CDR2 YYEKEE (reference sequence). V gave up 4 bases and J gave up 4 bases; unmatched junction bases: 7. This CDR3 region has 15 residues.

The V gene is TRBV24-1, the J gene TRBJ2-1; 7 nucleotides align to TRBD1. The J segment lost 4 bases and the V segment lost 3 bases, leaving 5 bases of the junction unmatched. From germline, CDR1 is KGHDR and CDR2 SFDVKD. The CDR3 has 15 residues. The CDR3 spells CATSDNKGQYNEQFF. Here the CDR3 DNA reads TGTGCCACCAGTGATAATAAGGGACAGTACAATGAGCAGTTCTTC.

This clonotype was seen many times. The rearrangement uses TRBV25-1 and TRBJ1-5; D is unclear. The CDR3 covers 16 residues. Deletions cut 4 bases from V and 3 bases from J, with 16 bases between. The germline V gene encodes CDR1 MGHDK and CDR2 SYGVNS. CDR3 nucleotides: TGTGCCAGCAGTGGAGACGGAGGAGGCTTCAATCAGCCCCAGCATTTT. Its protein product is CASSGDGGGFNQPQHF.

Only a few counts were recorded for this clonotype. The chain combines TRBV5-1 with TRBJ2-1; TRBD2 aligns across 9 bases. The CDR3 spans 16 residues. V trimming: 3 bases; J trimming: 4 bases; junction bases outside the gene matches: 8. Germline V CDR1 and CDR2: SGHRS, YFSETQ. The CDR3 spells CASSSSGAGGYNEQFF. CDR3 bases: TGCGCCAGCAGCTCCTCAGGGGCGGGAGGGTACAATGAGCAGTTCTTC.

CDR3 residues: CASSLGGQGIDTQYF. CDR3 in DNA: TGTGCCAGCAGCTTGGGTGGTCAGGGGATAGATACGCAGTATTTT. The chain couples TRBV5-5 to TRBJ2-3, with D perhaps TRBD1 (6 bases). Trimming cost V 0 bases and J 5 bases, with 13 bases left between them. Germline V lookup: CDR1 SGHKS, CDR2 YYEKEE (reference sequence). The CDR3 consists of 15 residues.

The chain couples TRBV12-3 or TRBV12-4 to TRBJ1-4; unclear D gene. This CDR3 comprises 14 residues. The V end lost 3 bases, the J end lost 4 bases, and 9 bases lay between the germline ends. The CDR3 is CASSFGLGNEKLFF. CDR3 DNA: TGTGCCAGCAGTTTTGGTCTCGGTAATGAAAAACTGTTTTTT.

This clonotype was seen a few times. At one end, the junction sequence differs from germline, possibly due to a read error. V is TRBV5-8 and J is TRBJ2-5; TRBD2 matches 10 bases. The length of the CDR3 is 15 residues. Germline values: CDR1 SGHTS, CDR2 YDEGEE. CDR3 bases: TGCGCCAGCAGCAGAATAGCGGGAGGTATGGAGACCCAGTACTTC. This gives the protein CASSRIAGGMETQYF.

The chain carries TRBV11-1 and TRBJ2-1; 10 bases align to TRBD2. The CDR3 loop spans 20 amino acids. Germline V gene lookup returns CDR1 SGHAT and CDR2 FQDESV (reference sequence). Trimming removed 2 bases from V and 0 bases from J; junction bases left unmatched: 13. The CDR3 DNA is TGTGCCAGCAGCTTACTAACCCACCGGACTAGCGGAGTCTCCTACAATGAGCAGTTCTTC. Translation: CASSLLTHRTSGVSYNEQFF.

As to this clonotype: This may arise from a read error, as a much more abundant clone is one base away. This CDR3 reads CASSVQVSNSPLHF. CDR3 in DNA: TGTGCCAGCAGCGTACAGGTTAGCAATTCACCCCTCCACTTT. The gene calls are TRBV7-8 and TRBJ1-6; a possible D gene is TRBD1 (5 bases). Germline V gene data show CDR1 as SGHVS and CDR2 as FQNEAQ. Trimming shortened V by 5 bases and J by 7 bases, and 12 bases separated the two germline ends. This CDR3 has 14 residues.

In its sample, this clonotype was seen many times. A read error may account for a junction end that differs from germline. This chain uses TRBV6-4 with TRBJ2-7, with 8 bases matching TRBD2. CDR3 length: 15 amino acids. Looked up from germline, CDR1 is MRHNA and CDR2 is SNTAGT. The CDR3 region has the DNA TGTGCCAGCAGTTACTCGATATACGGGAGGGACGAGCAGTACTTC. It is translated as CASSYSIYGRDEQYF.

This CDR3 reads CASSRGLEYEQFF. The CDR3 region has the DNA TGTGCCAGCAGCCGGGGCCTTGAGTATGAGCAGTTCTTC. The chain joins TRBV3-1 to TRBJ2-1; D is perhaps TRBD1 (5 bases). This CDR3 contains 13 residues. Germline assignment: CDR1 LGHDT and CDR2 YNNKEL (reference sequence). V was trimmed by 4 bases and J by 8 bases, leaving 12 bases between them.

This clonotype was found many times. This sequence joins TRBV28 and TRBJ2-3; 10 nucleotides line up with TRBD2. The germline V gene encodes CDR1 MDHEN and CDR2 SYDVKM. CDR3 length equals 15 residues. Losses at the gene ends were 6 bases for V and 3 bases for J; bases not matched to a gene: 6. This CDR3 is CASSPAGLATDTQYF. The CDR3 region has the DNA TGTGCCAGCAGCCCTGCGGGACTAGCGACAGATACGCAGTATTTT.

This clonotype appeared many times. The chain has TRBV27 and TRBJ1-5; no firm D call. Germline V gene lookup returns CDR1 MNHEY and CDR2 SMNVEV (reference sequence). The germline V and J ends were trimmed by 4 bases and 7 bases, with 14 bases remaining between them. The CDR3 covers 14 residues. CDR3 nucleotide sequence: TGTGCCAGCAGTTCCTTCCCGCCCCGGCAGCCCCAGCATTTT. Amino acids: CASSSFPPRQPQHF.

The V gene is TRBV3-1, the J gene TRBJ1-6; D may be TRBD1 (5 bases). The CDR3 sequence is 15 residues long. Germline V lookup: CDR1 LGHDT, CDR2 YNNKEL (reference sequence). V was clipped by 7 bases and J by 5 bases, with 15 bases between them. Written as DNA, the CDR3 is TGTGCCAGCAACACAAGAGACAGTAATAATTCACCCCTCCACTTT. It translates to CASNTRDSNNSPLHF.

The table lists this clonotype with a few counts. CDR3 nucleotides: TGTGCCACCAGAGGACCCAGCACTGAAGCTTTCTTT. It translates to CATRGPSTEAFF. The chain joins TRBV6-1 to TRBJ1-1; D call uncertain. Germline-derived CDR1 and CDR2 are MNHNS and SASEGT. V was cut by 10 bases and J by 4 bases, with 13 bases left in between. The CDR3 contains 12 residues.

This clonotype was detected only a few times. This rearrangement joins TRBV7-9 to TRBJ2-1; 13 bases line up with TRBD2. The CDR3 is 15 amino acids. The J segment lost 8 bases and the V segment lost 5 bases, leaving 6 bases of the junction unmatched. CDR1 is SEHNR, CDR2 FQNEAQ, per germline (reference sequence). The CDR3, as DNA: TGTGCCAGCAGCCCCACTAGCGGGAGGGCCTATGAGCAGTTCTTC. Translating it yields CASSPTSGRAYEQFF.

This clonotype was seen a few times. This sequence joins TRBV7-9 and TRBJ2-2; 8 positions agree with TRBD1. Germline CDR1 is SEHNR and CDR2 is FQNEAQ (reference sequence). V was clipped by 5 bases and J by 5 bases; unmatched bases: 4. The CDR3 runs 14 residues. CDR3 DNA: TGTGCCAGCAGCGTCCAGGGGGCGACCGGGGAGCTGTTTTTT. Translated, it gives CASSVQGATGELFF.

This clonotype was seen many times. The gene calls are TRBV24-1 and TRBJ2-1, with D perhaps TRBD1 or TRBD2 (5 bases each). The CDR3 extends over 16 amino acids. In germline, CDR1 is KGHDR, CDR2 SFDVKD. V shed 0 bases and J shed 0 bases, with 8 bases lying between them. The CDR3 is CATSDLEGSSYNEQFF. The CDR3 coding sequence is TGTGCCACCAGTGATTTGGAGGGGAGCTCCTACAATGAGCAGTTCTTC.

The chain couples TRBV19 to TRBJ1-2; no definite D call. The CDR3 runs to 15 residues. Between the trimmed V and J ends, which lost 7 bases and 4 bases, there was a span of 19 bases. Germline CDR1 and CDR2: LNHDA and SQIVND (reference sequence). CDR3 in DNA: TGTGCCAGTAATTTGGATTTAGGGAGCGGCTATGGCTACACCTTC. This gives the protein CASNLDLGSGYGYTF.

This clonotype was seen at least ten times. This rearrangement joins TRBV5-1 to TRBJ2-7; no definite D call. CDR1 and CDR2 from the germline V gene are SGHRS and YFSETQ. This CDR3 is built from 14 residues. V was cut by 5 bases and J by 3 bases, with 15 bases left in between. CDR3 amino acids: CASSPDTTDYEQYF. The CDR3 DNA reads as TGCGCCAGCAGTCCCGATACTACAGACTACGAGCAGTACTTC. Based on the CDR3 plus reference TRBV5-1 and TRBJ2-7, the full variable domain is KAGVTQTPRYLIKTRGQQVTLSCSPISGHRSVSWYQQTPGQGLQFLFEYFSETQRNKGNFPGRFSGRQFSNSRSEMNVSTLELGDSALYLCASSPDTTDYEQYFGPGTRLTVT.

This clonotype has only a few counts. The chain joins TRBV6-1 to TRBJ2-2; D perhaps matches TRBD2 (5 bases). The CDR3 loop spans 13 amino acids. Between the trimmed V and J ends, which lost 4 bases and 5 bases, there was a span of 8 bases. Germline loops: CDR1 MNHNS, CDR2 SASEGT. The CDR3 DNA reads TGTGCCAGCAGTGGGACTTTAACCGGGGAGCTGTTTTTT. This translates into CASSGTLTGELFF.

The chain has TRBV5-6 and TRBJ1-1; weak D call: TRBD1 (6 bases). Between the trimmed V and J ends, which lost 2 bases and 4 bases, there was a span of 12 bases. In germline, CDR1 is SGHDT, CDR2 YYEEEE. The CDR3 runs 14 residues. DNA of the CDR3: TGTGCCAGCAGCTTTCGGGGGCCCAGCACTGAAGCTTTCTTT. This translates into CASSFRGPSTEAFF.

This clonotype came up many times. The chain joins TRBV6-2 or TRBV6-3 to TRBJ2-3; the D is unclear. CDR1 MNHEY and CDR2 SVGEGT come from the germline V gene. V lost 2 bases, J lost 6 bases, and 18 bases lay in between. The CDR3 is made up of 16 amino acids. Here the CDR3 reads CASSYQPGLSRDTQYF. DNA for the CDR3: TGTGCCAGCAGTTACCAGCCAGGCCTCTCCCGCGATACGCAGTATTTT.

This chain links TRBV30 with TRBJ1-2; tentative D call: TRBD1 (5 bases). The CDR3 runs to 15 residues. Germline CDR1 reads GTSNPN; CDR2 reads SVGIG (reference sequence). Trimming stripped 6 bases from V and 4 bases from J, with 21 bases between. CDR3 DNA: TGTGCCTGCGAAGGCCGGGACGAGGGATTCTATGGCTACACCTTC. This gives the protein CACEGRDEGFYGYTF.